A single sample is the source of the 2 T cell receptor beta chains below, sequenced in a study of cytomegalovirus exposure and HLA in healthy donors. Vbeta (60) and Jbeta (13) primers were used in the PCR. The protocol was immunoSEQ multiplex PCR, while the TCRdb copy is restricted to in-frame clones and leaves out a portion. The profile shows 170,000 or so clones, about 80% of them singletons. The sequencing input was PBMCs. These receptors were obtained from a woman aged 45-65 years in good health and CMV-seropositive.

This clone occurred a few times. This rearrangement joins TRBV7-6 to TRBJ2-2; TRBD1 might be the D (5 bases). The CDR3 has 12 amino acids. Germline CDR1 and CDR2: SGHVS and FNYEAQ. V was cut by 4 bases and J by 6 bases, with 6 bases left in between. CDR3 in DNA: TGTGCCAGCAGCTGGGGCGCCGGGGAGCTGTTTTTT. Encoded protein: CASSWGAGELFF.

The chain joins TRBV9 to TRBJ1-1; TRBD1 agrees at 8 bases. The germline gives CDR1 SGDLS, CDR2 YYNGEE. The V segment lost 3 bases and the J segment 6 bases; nucleotides outside the gene matches: 16. CDR3 length: 17 amino acids. The CDR3 protein is CASSATVIIGQGAEAFF. CDR3 coding DNA: TGTGCCAGCAGCGCCACCGTCATCATAGGACAGGGAGCTGAAGCTTTCTTT.